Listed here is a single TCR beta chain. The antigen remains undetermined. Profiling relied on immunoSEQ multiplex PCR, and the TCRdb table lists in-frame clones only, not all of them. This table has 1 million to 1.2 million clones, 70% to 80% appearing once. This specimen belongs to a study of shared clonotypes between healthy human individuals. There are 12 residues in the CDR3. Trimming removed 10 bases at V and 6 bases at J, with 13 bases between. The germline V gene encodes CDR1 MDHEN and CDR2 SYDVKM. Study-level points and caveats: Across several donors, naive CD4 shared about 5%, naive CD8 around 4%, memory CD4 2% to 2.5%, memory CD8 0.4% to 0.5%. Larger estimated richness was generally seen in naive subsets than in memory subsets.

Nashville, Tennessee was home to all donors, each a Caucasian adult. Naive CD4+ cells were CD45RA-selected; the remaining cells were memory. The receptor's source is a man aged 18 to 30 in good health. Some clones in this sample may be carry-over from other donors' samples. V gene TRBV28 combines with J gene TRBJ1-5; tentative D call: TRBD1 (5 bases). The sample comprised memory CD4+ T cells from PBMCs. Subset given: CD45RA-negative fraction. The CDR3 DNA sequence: TGTGCCACCGGTCGGGGCGGTCAGCCCCAGCATTTT. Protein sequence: CATGRGGQPQHF.